This TCR beta chain comes out of a study of blood T cell repertoires in COVID-19. About the study: Both acute and convalescent COVID-19 samples were obtained from the United States, Italy and Spain.

Authors' analysis steps: Estimation of nucleated cell counts relied on the amplification of reference gene primers. TCRdb keeps only in-frame clones here, not all; method: immunoSEQ multiplex PCR. V and J calls and clone size are copied from that table; D and trimming were computed from the DNA. The sample consists of 300,000 to 350,000 clones, more than 70% of them appearing once. This clone was observed once. Germline loops: CDR1 LGHDT, CDR2 YNNKEL (reference sequence). The V and J ends lost 1 base and 2 bases respectively, with 6 bases between them. This CDR3 has 14 amino acids. What was sequenced was peripheral blood. The clonotype was recovered from a woman in her twenties or thirties with COVID-19, enrolled during active disease. V and J are TRBV3-1 (or the pseudogene TRBV3-2) and TRBJ1-5; D not resolved. The CDR3 coding sequence is TGTGCCAGCAGCCAAGTTCCTCGCAATCAGCCCCAGCATTTT. Translated: CASSQVPRNQPQHF.